The 19 T cell receptor beta chains listed next were all sequenced from one sample in a study of blood T cells in healthy people across ages. For the second PCR, which ran for about 7 to 11 cycles, a sample-barcoded 5' primer and a J-beta primer mix were used. TCRdb analysed the 5' RACE reads with MiXCR anew, one entry per CDR3 protein. The sample includes roughly 500,000 distinct CDR3 sequences, 25% to 30% of them seen just once. Material for sequencing was blood. The source of these receptors is a woman aged 70-85 years in good health.

J is TRBJ1-2 and V is TRBV29-1; 8 nucleotides line up with TRBD1. This CDR3 contains 13 residues. J gave up 4 bases and V 3 bases, and 4 bases lay outside the gene matches. Per germline, CDR1 SQVTM and CDR2 ANQGSEA. CDR3 region: CSVDRDRSYGYTF. The CDR3 DNA reads as TGCAGCGTTGACCGGGACAGGTCCTATGGCTACACCTTC.

The rearrangement uses TRBV28 and TRBJ2-7; 9 nucleotides match TRBD2. The germline gives CDR1 MDHEN, CDR2 SYDVKM. Trimming cost V 8 bases and J 2 bases; bases outside gene matches: 7. The CDR3 has 14 amino acids. The CDR3 reads CASAPASGAYEQYF. The CDR3 coding sequence is TGTGCCAGCGCTCCGGCTAGCGGGGCCTACGAGCAGTACTTC.

This clonotype was seen only a few times. The chain uses TRBV7-8 and TRBJ1-4; possibly TRBD1 for D (6 bases). Germline V gives CDR1 SGHVS, CDR2 FQNEAQ. CDR3 size: 12 residues. The germline V and J ends were trimmed by 6 bases and 8 bases, with 10 bases remaining between them. This CDR3 reads CASRYRDEKLFF. CDR3 in DNA: TGTGCCAGCAGGTACAGGGACGAAAAACTGTTTTTT.

In its sample, this clonotype was seen once. Compared with germline, one end of the junction differs, possibly owing to a read error. The chain joins TRBV15 to TRBJ1-2; D not certain. Germline CDR1 reads LNHNV; CDR2 reads YYDKDF (reference sequence). The CDR3 length is 13 residues. CDR3 DNA sequence: TGTGCCACCGCCCGAGGGCATACCGTAGGCTGCACCTTC. This translates into CATARGHTVGCTF. The variable domain in full, completed from reference TRBV15 and TRBJ1-2, reads DAMVIQNPRYQVTQFGKPVTLSCSQTLNHNVMYWYQQKSSQAPKLLFHYYDKDFNNEADTPDNFQSRRPNTSFCFLDIRSPGLGDTAMYLCATARGHTVGCTFGSGTRLTVV.

J is TRBJ2-1 and V is TRBV7-9, with TRBD2 as a possible D gene (5 bases). Germline values: CDR1 SEHNR, CDR2 FQNEAQ (reference sequence). The CDR3 is 13 residues long. V lost 8 bases to trimming and J lost 0 bases, with 8 bases between them. The CDR3 sequence is CASAGGSYNEQFF. In nucleotides, the CDR3 is TGTGCCAGCGCGGGTGGCTCCTACAATGAGCAGTTCTTC.

This clonotype showed up many times. The V and J genes are TRBV29-1 and TRBJ2-2; 7 positions agree with TRBD1. The germline V gene has CDR1 SQVTM and CDR2 ANQGSEA. V was clipped by 0 bases and J by 6 bases; unmatched bases: 7. This CDR3 contains 15 residues. The CDR3 protein is CSVEEATGLAGELFF. In DNA form, the CDR3 reads TGCAGCGTTGAAGAAGCGACAGGGCTCGCCGGGGAGCTGTTTTTT.

CDR3 DNA sequence: TGTGCCAGTACCAGCGGGGGATCCTACAATGAGCAGTTCTTC. It encodes CASTSGGSYNEQFF. V usage is TRBV19 and J usage is TRBJ2-1; 8 bases are shared with TRBD2. Trimming cost V 7 bases and J 1 base; bases outside gene matches: 3. Germline V gene lookup returns CDR1 LNHDA and CDR2 SQIVND (reference sequence). This CDR3 comprises 14 residues.

This clonotype was counted between two and nine times. The junction departs from germline at one end; a sequencing error may be responsible. The V and J genes are TRBV5-1 and TRBJ2-5; 7 bases agree with TRBD1. The CDR3 is 15 amino acids. CDR1 and CDR2 (germline): SGHRS, YFSETQ. The CDR3 spells CASSPRGQFQETQHF. CDR3 bases: TGCGCCAGCAGCCCTAGGGGACAGTTCCAAGAGACCCAGCACTTC. The variable domain in full, completed from reference TRBV5-1 and TRBJ2-5, reads KAGVTQTPRYLIKTRGQQVTLSCSPISGHRSVSWYQQTPGQGLQFLFEYFSETQRNKGNFPGRFSGRQFSNSRSEMNVSTLELGDSALYLCASSPRGQFQETQHFGPGTRLLVL.

This clonotype was observed a handful of times. The chain carries TRBV11-2 and TRBJ2-4; a weak D match, TRBD2 (5 bases). Germline assignment: CDR1 SGHAT and CDR2 FQNNGV. The CDR3 is 16 residues long. With 2 bases removed from V and 0 bases from J, the gap between germline ends came to 11 bases. This chain's CDR3 is CASSLSSALAKNIQYF. For the CDR3, the DNA is TGTGCCAGCAGCTTAAGTAGCGCCCTAGCCAAAAACATTCAGTACTTC.

The chain has TRBV20-1 and TRBJ2-3, with D perhaps being TRBD1 or TRBD2 (6 bases each). CDR3 length equals 15 residues. CDR1 is DFQATT and CDR2 is SNEGSKA in the germline V gene (reference sequence). V was clipped by 5 bases and J by 6 bases, with 21 bases between them. As DNA, the CDR3 is TGCAGTGCTGAGGGGGAGGTCCCGCAGCACGATACGCAGTATTTT. Amino acids: CSAEGEVPQHDTQYF.

This clonotype was picked up a small number of times. The CDR3 DNA follows: TGCGCCAGCAGCTTGGGGGAAAATCTCTACGAGCAGTACTTC. Translating gives CASSLGENLYEQYF. The chain is built from TRBV5-1 and TRBJ2-7, with D unclear. Trimming took off 0 bases at V and 3 bases at J, with 10 bases between the two ends. CDR1 SGHRS and CDR2 YFSETQ come from the germline V gene. CDR3 size: 14 residues.

The genes are TRBV6-2 or TRBV6-3 and TRBJ2-2, with 8 bases that match TRBD1. The CDR3 has 14 amino acids. Unmatched junction bases numbered 8, after V lost 11 bases and J lost 3 bases. The germline gives CDR1 MNHEY, CDR2 SVGEGT. CDR3 loop: CAGRTGWHTGELFF. The CDR3, as DNA: TGTGCCGGGAGGACAGGGTGGCACACCGGGGAGCTGTTTTTT.

This chain uses TRBV18 with TRBJ1-2; 7 nucleotides line up with TRBD1. Trimming took 6 bases from V and 4 from J; bases not matched to a gene: 11. This CDR3 comprises 15 residues. The germline V gene encodes CDR1 KGHSH and CDR2 LQKENI. In nucleotides, the CDR3 is TGTGCCAGCTCGGGAGACAGGGTATCGAGCTATGGCTACACCTTC. Translation gives CASSGDRVSSYGYTF. Based on the CDR3 plus reference TRBV18 and TRBJ1-2, the full variable domain is NAGVMQNPRHLVRRRGQEARLRCSPMKGHSHVYWYRQLPEEGLKFMVYLQKENIIDESGMPKERFSAEFPKEGPSILRIQQVVRGDSAAYFCASSGDRVSSYGYTFGSGTRLTVV.

The chain recombines TRBV12-1 with TRBJ1-2; TRBD1 is taken as the D call from the table, unchecked against the DNA. TRBV12-1 is a pseudogene locus. The CDR3 extends over 15 amino acids. CDR3 in amino acids: CASSPMMGRVPGYTF. The CDR3 nucleotides read TGTGCCAGCAGCCCGATGATGGGCAGGGTGCCTGGCTACACCTTC.

The chain uses TRBV27 and TRBJ1-1; no firm D call. There are 13 residues in the CDR3. V shed 5 bases and J shed 3 bases, with 10 bases lying between them. Germline-derived CDR1 and CDR2 are MNHEY and SMNVEV (reference sequence). The DNA for the CDR3 is TGTGCCAGCAGTCTCCTTCCCTACACTGAAGCTTTCTTT. The encoded protein is CASSLLPYTEAFF.

This rearrangement joins TRBV3-1 to TRBJ1-1; 7 positions agree with TRBD1. Trimming cost V 2 bases and J 2 bases; bases outside gene matches: 5. The CDR3 contains 15 residues. CDR1 LGHDT and CDR2 YNNKEL come from the germline V gene (reference sequence). The CDR3 is CASSQPDRRNTEAFF. CDR3 nucleotides: TGTGCCAGCAGCCAACCGGACAGGAGAAACACTGAAGCTTTCTTT.

J is TRBJ2-7 and V is TRBV28; 7 positions agree with TRBD2. The CDR3 runs to 16 residues. The V and J ends lost 6 bases and 5 bases, in that order; junction bases with no gene match: 16. Looked up from germline, CDR1 is MDHEN and CDR2 is SYDVKM. The CDR3 DNA sequence: TGTGCCAGCAGCCCTGTGGGGGAGCGGGGTAGGAACGAGCAGTACTTC. Its protein product is CASSPVGERGRNEQYF.

The chain is built from TRBV29-1 and TRBJ2-3; possible D gene TRBD1, 6 bases. CDR1 SQVTM and CDR2 ANQGSEA come from the germline V gene. The CDR3 loop spans 14 amino acids. Between the trimmed V and J ends, which lost 5 bases and 4 bases, there was a span of 16 bases. The CDR3 coding sequence is TGCAGCGTTTTTGGACAGTCCCTCGCAGATACGCAGTATTTT. As protein: CSVFGQSLADTQYF.

This rearrangement joins TRBV14 to TRBJ1-3; a possible D gene is TRBD1 (6 bases). V was cut by 5 bases and J by 0 bases, with 11 bases left in between. CDR3 length equals 15 residues. Germline CDR1 reads SGHDN; CDR2 reads FVKESK. The CDR3 coding sequence is TGTGCCAGCAGCAACCGGGACAACTCTGGAAACACCATATATTTT. As protein: CASSNRDNSGNTIYF.